The clone carrying this T cell receptor beta chain occurred a few times. Antigen specificity is unknown. This entry belongs to a study of T cells after yellow fever vaccination. Study-wide background: Some fractions had low cell numbers, and these were prepared with SMART-Seq v4 Ultra Low Input.

5'RACE template switching produced TCR cDNA carrying a universal primer site and UMIs. TCRdb re-called the 5' RACE reads through MiXCR, storing one row per CDR3 protein. Counted here are roughly 99,000 distinct CDR3 sequences, 5.8% occurring once; the ten biggest clones make up 35% to 50%. The CDR3 runs to 15 residues. CDR1 SGHTA and CDR2 FQGTGA come from the germline V gene. Trimming removed 3 bases from V and 5 bases from J; junction bases left unmatched: 5. General study findings and limits: Relatively few clonotypes were ones that appeared in both CD4 and CD8 compartments.

The chain uses TRBV7-3 and TRBJ2-5; 11 bases map to TRBD2. Material: CD8+ T cells sorted from PBMCs, obtained 10 days after the yellow fever booster vaccination. This TCR derives from a man younger than 35 who received the YFV17D yellow fever vaccine. The CDR3 loop reads CASSFVAGGLETQYF. CDR3 sequence (DNA): TGTGCCAGCAGCTTCGTAGCGGGGGGGCTCGAGACCCAGTACTTC.